One sample yielded the 3 T cell receptor beta chains listed below, sequenced in a study of cytomegalovirus exposure and HLA in healthy donors. PCR employed 60 Vbeta and 13 Jbeta primers. Assay used: immunoSEQ multiplex PCR; TCRdb lists only in-frame clones, some missing. The data contain 200,000 or so clones, about 79% of them singletons. Sequencing used PBMCs. The receptors were gathered from a boy between 2 and 10 years old in good health and CMV-seronegative.

This clone was seen once. This sequence joins TRBV11-3 and TRBJ2-3; D possibly corresponds to TRBD2 (6 bases). Germline V gene data show CDR1 as SGHNT and CDR2 as YENEEA. The CDR3 covers 14 residues. V was clipped by 5 bases and J by 3 bases, with 12 bases between them. The CDR3 DNA follows: TGTGCCAGCAGCCCAGGAGGGACGACAGATACGCAGTATTTT. It encodes CASSPGGTTDTQYF. Variable domain in full (rest from reference TRBV11-3 and TRBJ2-3): EAGVVQSPRYKIIEKKQPVAFWCNPISGHNTLYWYLQNLGQGPELLIRYENEEAVDDSQLPKDRFSAERLKGVDSTLKIQPAELGDSAVYLCASSPGGTTDTQYFGPGTRLTVL.

This clone was counted only a few times. The chain employs TRBV7-9 and TRBJ1-2; 7 positions match TRBD1. The CDR3 is made up of 13 amino acids. Trimming removed 5 bases from V and 4 bases from J; junction bases left unmatched: 4. Germline V gives CDR1 SEHNR, CDR2 FQNEAQ (reference sequence). CDR3: CASSNRGIYGYTF. CDR3 sequence (DNA): TGTGCCAGCAGCAACAGGGGAATCTATGGCTACACCTTC. The variable domain in full, completed from reference TRBV7-9 and TRBJ1-2, reads DTGVSQNPRHKITKRGQNVTFRCDPISEHNRLYWYRQTLGQGPEFLTYFQNEAQLEKSRLLSDRFSAERPKGSFSTLEIQRTEQGDSAMYLCASSNRGIYGYTFGSGTRLTVV.

With respect to this clone: The junction departs from germline at one end; a sequencing error may be responsible. The chain couples TRBV27 to TRBJ2-7; D unclear. Per germline, CDR1 MNHEY and CDR2 SMNVEV (reference sequence). The CDR3 contains 14 residues. This CDR3 is CASSFLVAPNERYF. As DNA, the CDR3 is TGTGCCAGCAGTTTTTTGGTGGCTCCTAACGAGCGGTACTTC.